Listed below are T cell receptor beta chains from one sample, sequenced in a study of T cells in Graves' hyperthyroidism and ophthalmopathy. TCRdb ran MiXCR on the multiplex PCR reads and lists one entry per CDR3 protein. The sample carries 500,000 to 600,000 distinct CDR3 sequences, 46% recorded once. Sequencing was performed on peripheral blood or thyroid tissue (not recorded which). These receptor sequences come from a woman between 18 and 29 years old with Graves' hyperthyroidism. CDR3s include the opening cysteine and the closing phenylalanine or tryptophan. The order of the fields is V gene, J gene, D gene, clone size, CDR3 DNA, CDR3 protein. The D gene is left open where the match is weak. Not all rows give a size; the values are once, few, many and, for expanded clones, a class.

>TRBV2|TRBJ2-5|TRBD2|-
TGTGCCAGCAGTATAGGGACTAGCGGGAGGGCCCAAAAGACCCAGTACTTC
CASSIGTSGRAQKTQYF
>TRBV6-6|TRBJ1-2|TRBD1|many
TGTGCCAGCAATACAGGGGGCTTCTATGGCTACACCTTC
CASNTGGFYGYTF
>TRBV19|TRBJ1-6|-|many
TGTGCCAGTAGTATATGGGGCACCAATAATTCACCCCTCCACTTT
CASSIWGTNNSPLHF
>TRBV4-1|TRBJ2-7|TRBD2|many
TGCGCCAGCAGCCACTATCCTAGCGGGCCGCCCTACGAGCAGTACTTC
CASSHYPSGPPYEQYF
>TRBV20-1|TRBJ2-7|TRBD1|-
TGCAGTGCTACCCAAACTACCCACAGGGGGCAGGGTCAGCCCCAGCAGTACTTC
CSATQTTHRGQGQPQQYF
>TRBV15|TRBJ1-2|-|-
TGTGCCACCAGCAGTTACACGGGGTATGGCTACACCTTC
CATSSYTGYGYTF
>TRBV6-2/TRBV6-3|TRBJ2-7|-|many
TGTGCCAGCAGTTTAGTAGGAGGAGGCGAGCAGTACTTC
CASSLVGGGEQYF
>TRBV7-9|TRBJ2-7|TRBD1|many
TGTGCCAGCAGCCCTGGGACAGTTACCTACGAGCAGTACTTC
CASSPGTVTYEQYF
>TRBV7-8|TRBJ2-5|TRBD2|many
TGTGCCAGCAGCTACCCGGGACTAGCGGGAGGAAAGAGGGTAGAGACCCAGTACTTC
CASSYPGLAGGKRVETQYF
>TRBV19|TRBJ1-2|-|many
TGTGCCAGTGGACACCTCTCAGGGATCGTCTATGGCTACACCTTC
CASGHLSGIVYGYTF
>TRBV29-1|TRBJ1-3|-|many
TGCAGCGTTGATCTTCAGGACACCATATATTTT
CSVDLQDTIYF
>TRBV6-5|TRBJ1-5|-|many
TGTGCCAGCAGTAGGGGGATCGGGAACCAGCATTTT
CASSRGIGNQHF
>TRBV7-3|TRBJ2-1|TRBD1|-
TGTGCCAGCAGCCTCAGGGGGCACTCCTCTCGTAATGAGCAGTTCTTC
CASSLRGHSSRNEQFF
>TRBV2|TRBJ1-4|TRBD1|-
TGTGCCAGCGATCCGGGACAGGGCTCTGAAAAACTGTTTTTT
CASDPGQGSEKLFF
>TRBV2|TRBJ1-2|TRBD1|-
TGTGCCAGCAGGGACGGACAGGGAGGAGACTATTGCTACACCTTC
CASRDGQGGDYCYTF
>TRBV25-1|TRBJ1-2|-|many
TGTGCCAGCAGTGAGGGGTACCGTAACTATGGCTACACCTTC
CASSEGYRNYGYTF
>TRBV5-6|TRBJ1-1|-|many
TGTGCCAGCAGCTTTTCCGCGGCGGGGCGTCGCACTGAAGCTTTCTTT
CASSFSAAGRRTEAFF
>TRBV29-1|TRBJ1-1|-|many
TGCAGCGCTACGACTCAGGGGATGAACACTGAAGCTTTCTTT
CSATTQGMNTEAFF
>TRBV10-3|TRBJ1-5|-|-
TGTGCCATCAGTGATGGGACCACTCAGCCCCAGCATTTT
CAISDGTTQPQHF
>TRBV7-9|TRBJ2-5|-|many
TGTGCCAGCAGCTTACTGGGACATCGGGACGAGACCCAGTACTTC
CASSLLGHRDETQYF
>TRBV20-1|TRBJ2-7|TRBD2|-
TGCAGTGCTAGATTAGCGGGAGGTACCCTACAGAGCTCCTACGAGCAGTACTTC
CSARLAGGTLQSSYEQYF
>TRBV20-1|TRBJ1-2|TRBD1|many
TGCAGTGCGACAGGGGGTTCATTAAATGGCTACACCTTC
CSATGGSLNGYTF
>TRBV20-1|TRBJ2-7|TRBD2|many
TGCAGTGCTGGCCCGGGGTCCGATAGCGGGAGTAACGAGCAGTACTTC
CSAGPGSDSGSNEQYF
>TRBV19|TRBJ1-5|-|-
TGTGCCAGTAGTATTTATCATGGTAGCAATCAGCCCCAGCATTTT
CASSIYHGSNQPQHF
>TRBV11-1|TRBJ1-1|-|many
TGTGCCAGCAGCTCGGACGGAGGAACTGAAGCTTTCTTT
CASSSDGGTEAFF
>TRBV29-1|TRBJ2-1|-|-
TGCAGCGTTAAGCGGGTCGACAATGGGCAGTTCTTC
CSVKRVDNGQFF
>TRBV12-3/TRBV12-4|TRBJ2-7|TRBD1|-
TGTGCCAGCAGTTTAGCCGACAGGGGTCGTTACGAGCAGTACTTC
CASSLADRGRYEQYF
>TRBV2|TRBJ1-2|TRBD1|many
TGTGCCAGCAGTGAGAGAACAGGGGACGGCTACACCTTC
CASSERTGDGYTF
>TRBV7-8|TRBJ2-6|-|many
TGTGCCAGCAGCTTACTCGGCCGTCAGGGGGCCAACGTCCTGACTTTC
CASSLLGRQGANVLTF
>TRBV11-2|TRBJ2-7|-|once
TGTGCAATACAGGGCCCCTACGAGCAGTACTTC
CAIQGPYEQYF
>TRBV20-1|TRBJ1-1|-|many
TGCAGTGCTAGTACGGGGCCTTCATTCGATGAAGCTTTCTTT
CSASTGPSFDEAFF
>TRBV7-9|TRBJ1-6|TRBD1|many
TGTGCCAGCACCCGAGGGACAGGTCATTCACCCCTCCACTTT
CASTRGTGHSPLHF
>TRBV6-4|TRBJ2-7|-|-
TGTGCCAGCAGTGAAACAGAGGACTACGAGCAGTACTTC
CASSETEDYEQYF
>TRBV7-2|TRBJ1-1|TRBD1|-
TGTGCCAGCAACCCCGCCGGGGTTATCTATGGCTACGGACAGGGTAAAGGGGACACTGAAGCTTTCTTT
CASNPAGVIYGYGQGKGDTEAFF
>TRBV20-1|TRBJ1-3|TRBD1|-
TGCAGTGCTGGACAGGGGACTTTAGACACCATATATTTT
CSAGQGTLDTIYF
>TRBV3-1|TRBJ2-5|TRBD1|few
TGTGCCAGCAGCCAACGGACAGGGAACCAAGAGACCCAGTACTTC
CASSQRTGNQETQYF
>TRBV4-1|TRBJ1-1|-|many
TGCGCCAGCAGCCAAGATAAGAGGAACACTGAAGCTTTCTTT
CASSQDKRNTEAFF
>TRBV6-6|TRBJ1-1|TRBD1|many
TGTGCCAGCAGAAGGACAGGGGGCGGAGAGGACACTGAAGCTTTCTTT
CASRRTGGGEDTEAFF
>TRBV9|TRBJ2-7|TRBD2|many
TGTGCCAGCAGCCCCAAAAGCGGGAGTTCCGCCTACGAGCAGTACTTC
CASSPKSGSSAYEQYF
>TRBV20-1|TRBJ1-2|-|many
TGCAGTGCTAGAGATCGCCCGGATAACTATGGCTACACCTTC
CSARDRPDNYGYTF
>TRBV5-6|TRBJ2-7|-|many
TGTGCCAGCCGTCGGACCAGGCCGGCTCACGAGCAGTACTTC
CASRRTRPAHEQYF
>TRBV2|TRBJ1-5|-|-
TGTGCCAGCCAAGTGGCAGGGGCGTTCAATAGCAATCAGCCCCAGCATTTT
CASQVAGAFNSNQPQHF
>TRBV6-5|TRBJ1-6|TRBD1|-
TGTGCCAGCAGTGAAGGGGACAGGGGGCGCTCCTATAATTCACCCCTCCACTTT
CASSEGDRGRSYNSPLHF
>TRBV5-4|TRBJ1-2|TRBD1|few
TGTGCCAGCAGCTTGTCGGGACAGGGAGGAGGCTACACCTTC
CASSLSGQGGGYTF
>TRBV19|TRBJ1-1|-|many
TGTGCCAGTAGAACAATGGACCCGGAAACTAACACTGAAGCTTTCTTT
CASRTMDPETNTEAFF
>TRBV6-6|TRBJ1-1|-|many
TGTGCCAGCAGTTACTCGACGCAAAACACTGAAGCTTTCTTT
CASSYSTQNTEAFF
>TRBV18|TRBJ2-7|-|-
TGTGCCAGCTCACCTGTGAGGGCAAACGAGCAGTACTTC
CASSPVRANEQYF
>TRBV18|TRBJ1-2|-|few
TGTGCCAGCTCACCTACGGGAAGAGACTATGGCTACACCTTC
CASSPTGRDYGYTF
>TRBV12-5|TRBJ1-5|TRBD1|many
TGTGCTAGTGGAACCCCGGACGGGACAGGGATGCCCCAGCATTTT
CASGTPDGTGMPQHF
>TRBV20-1|TRBJ2-7|TRBD2|-
TGCAGTGCTAGACATAGCGAGGCACTAGCGGGAGTTTCCGAGCAGTACTTC
CSARHSEALAGVSEQYF
>TRBV28|TRBJ1-2|-|many
TGTGCCAGCAGCGAGACGGAGGTGGGCGGCTACACCTTC
CASSETEVGGYTF
>TRBV20-1|TRBJ2-3|-|many
TGCAGTGCCCATCGAACAGATACGCAGTATTTT
CSAHRTDTQYF
>TRBV20-1|TRBJ2-1|TRBD2|-
TGCAGTGCTAGCCACCTAGCGGGAGGCTACAATGAGCAGTTCTTC
CSASHLAGGYNEQFF